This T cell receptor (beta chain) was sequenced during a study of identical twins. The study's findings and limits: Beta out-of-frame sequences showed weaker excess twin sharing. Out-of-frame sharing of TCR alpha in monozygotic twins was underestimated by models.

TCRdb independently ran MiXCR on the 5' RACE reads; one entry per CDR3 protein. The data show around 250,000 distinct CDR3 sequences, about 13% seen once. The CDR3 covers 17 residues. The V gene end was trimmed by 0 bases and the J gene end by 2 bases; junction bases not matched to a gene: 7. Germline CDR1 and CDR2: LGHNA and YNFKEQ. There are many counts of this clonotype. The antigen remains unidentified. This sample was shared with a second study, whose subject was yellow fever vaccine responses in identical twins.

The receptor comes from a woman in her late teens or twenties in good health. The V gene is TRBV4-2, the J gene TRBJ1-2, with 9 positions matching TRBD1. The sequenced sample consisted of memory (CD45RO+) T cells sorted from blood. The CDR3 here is CASSQDPGTGRNYGYTF. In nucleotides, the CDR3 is TGTGCCAGCAGCCAAGACCCAGGGACAGGGAGAAACTATGGCTACACCTTC.